This T cell receptor beta chain was recovered during a study of blood T cells in healthy people across ages. CDR1 SGHDT and CDR2 YYEEEE come from the germline V gene. The CDR3 runs 13 residues. PCR was performed a second time for about 7 to 11 cycles using a sample-barcoded 5' primer and a J-beta primer mix. Each CDR3 protein is one row after TCRdb ran MiXCR on the 5' RACE reads. The repertoire holds about 930,000 distinct CDR3 sequences, with 25% to 30% as singletons. This clonotype was recorded only once. The antigen is not known. One end of the junction fails to match germline, which may point to a read error. Broader study findings: The CMV status of each donor remained undetermined, and this could have confounded shifts in expanded clonotypes.

Another study also made use of these data, one on T cells of mothers and their children. That report notes: Each child contributed several million TCR beta CDR3 reads, while each mother contributed over 8.5 million.

The rearrangement links TRBV5-6 to TRBJ2-1; a weak D match, TRBD1 (5 bases). The sequenced sample consisted of blood. The receptor was isolated from a woman between 35 and 50 years old in good health. CDR3 amino acids: CASSLRLDNGQFF. The CDR3 coding sequence is TGTGCCAGCAGCTTACGTCTGGACAATGGGCAGTTCTTC.